The 32 T cell receptor beta chains presented below share a single source sample, sequenced in a study of blood T cell repertoires in COVID-19. The table came from immunoSEQ multiplex PCR; TCRdb's copy has only in-frame clones and leaves some out. The data show about 190,000 clones, more than 75% seen once. The sample comprised peripheral blood. Receptor source: a human donor in a cohort sampled during active COVID-19.

V is TRBV27 and J is TRBJ2-5, with a possible D match to TRBD1 (7 bases). V shed 2 bases and J shed 7 bases, with 17 bases lying between them. Germline values: CDR1 MNHEY, CDR2 SMNVEV (reference sequence). This CDR3 comprises 15 residues. For the CDR3, the DNA is TGTGCCAGCAGTTTAAAACTTCAGGGGGGAGGGACCCAGTACTTC. Translation gives CASSLKLQGGGTQYF.

The gene calls are TRBV6-2 or TRBV6-3 and TRBJ1-2; no clear D gene. CDR1 is MNHEY and CDR2 is SVGEGT in the germline V gene. This CDR3 has 12 amino acids. With 5 bases removed from V and 3 bases from J, the gap between germline ends came to 7 bases. CDR3 sequence reads: CASSRSDYGYTF. The CDR3 DNA reads as TGTGCCAGCAGTCGGAGCGACTATGGCTACACCTTC.

This clone was recorded once. V usage is TRBV7-2 and J usage is TRBJ2-1, with D possibly matching TRBD2 (5 bases). Trimming shortened V by 1 base and J by 4 bases, and 11 bases separated the two germline ends. The CDR3 consists of 15 residues. Per germline, CDR1 SGHTA and CDR2 FQGNSA. The CDR3 here is CASSLERTAYNEQFF. CDR3 DNA sequence: TGTGCCAGCAGCTTAGAGCGGACCGCATACAATGAGCAGTTCTTC.

Remarks on this clone: Relative to the germline gene, one junction end is altered; a read error may explain this. The chain has TRBV7-2 and TRBJ2-7, with a tentative D call TRBD1 (7 bases). This CDR3 has 15 residues. The V gene's germline CDR1 is SGHTA and CDR2 FQGNSA. The chain's CDR3 is CASSTGGTALYGQYF. Written as DNA, the CDR3 is TGTGCCAGCAGCACCGGCGGGACAGCCCTCTACGGGCAGTACTTC.

The chain employs TRBV4-3 and TRBJ1-2, with 10 bases identical to TRBD1. The germline V gene has CDR1 LGHNA and CDR2 YSLEER. This CDR3 is 13 amino acids long. J was trimmed by 8 bases and V by 4 bases; bases with no gene match: 4. The CDR3 sequence is CASSPETGGGYTF. CDR3 coding DNA: TGCGCCAGCAGCCCCGAGACAGGGGGCGGCTACACCTTC.

V is TRBV28 and J is TRBJ2-7; 9 bases are shared with TRBD1. This CDR3 spans 15 amino acids. The germline V gene has CDR1 MDHEN and CDR2 SYDVKM. Losses at the gene ends were 1 base for V and 1 base for J; bases not matched to a gene: 2. In DNA form, the CDR3 reads TGTGCCAGCAGTTTATCAGGACAGGGGTCCTACGAGCAGTACTTC. Its protein product is CASSLSGQGSYEQYF.

Concerning this clone itself: Other DNA sequences of this sample code for an identical CDR3. The chain carries TRBV7-9 and TRBJ2-1; TRBD2 might be the D (5 bases). Trimming cost V 3 bases and J 5 bases, with 8 bases left between them. CDR1 is SEHNR, CDR2 FQNEAQ, per germline (reference sequence). The length of the CDR3 is 13 residues. The CDR3 here is CASSFGLHNEQFF. The CDR3, as DNA: TGTGCCAGCAGCTTCGGACTTCACAATGAGCAGTTCTTC.

V gene TRBV2 combines with J gene TRBJ2-7; the D is unclear. V gave up 2 bases and J gave up 0 bases, with 5 bases separating them. The CDR3 has 13 amino acids. Germline-derived CDR1 and CDR2 are SNHLY and FYNNEI. The CDR3 nucleotides are TGTGCCAGCAGTGAAACAGTCTCCTACGAGCAGTACTTC. Its protein product is CASSETVSYEQYF.

The gene calls are TRBV9 and TRBJ2-7, with a weak D call TRBD1 (5 bases). The CDR3 has 15 amino acids. Deletions cut 4 bases from V and 1 base from J, with 15 bases between. Looked up from germline, CDR1 is SGDLS and CDR2 is YYNGEE. The CDR3 region has the DNA TGTGCCAGCAGCTCCAGGGATCACCCTTCCTACGAGCAGTACTTC. This translates into CASSSRDHPSYEQYF.

The chain carries TRBV5-5 and TRBJ1-1; 8 bases align to TRBD1. J was trimmed by 0 bases and V by 4 bases; bases with no gene match: 8. This CDR3 region has 16 residues. Per the germline V gene, CDR1 is SGHKS and CDR2 is YYEKEE (reference sequence). The chain's CDR3 is CASSPGQVAMNTEAFF. The CDR3, as DNA: TGTGCCAGCAGCCCGGGACAGGTGGCCATGAACACTGAAGCTTTCTTT.

In its sample, this clone was seen once. The rearrangement links TRBV7-2 to TRBJ2-1; the D gene is possibly TRBD1 (5 bases). Deletions cut 0 bases from V and 6 bases from J, with 9 bases between. This CDR3 is built from 14 residues. CDR1 and CDR2 from the germline V gene are SGHTA and FQGNSA. The CDR3: CASSLAFQGNEQFF. CDR3 in DNA: TGTGCCAGCAGCTTAGCTTTTCAGGGCAATGAGCAGTTCTTC.

V gene TRBV3-1 (or the pseudogene TRBV3-2) combines with J gene TRBJ1-1, with D tentatively TRBD1 (5 bases). This CDR3 is built from 15 residues. Per germline, CDR1 LGHDT and CDR2 YNNKEL (reference sequence). V gave up 4 bases and J gave up 6 bases, with 18 bases separating them. CDR3 region: CASSPLPQGNPEAFF. CDR3 nucleotide sequence: TGTGCCAGCAGCCCACTACCCCAGGGTAACCCTGAAGCTTTCTTT.

This rearrangement joins TRBV19 to TRBJ1-3; D gene ambiguous. The germline V and J ends were trimmed by 7 bases and 4 bases, with 17 bases remaining between them. CDR1 LNHDA and CDR2 SQIVND come from the germline V gene (reference sequence). The CDR3 is 15 amino acids. CDR3 loop: CASKIDRLEGNTIYF. In DNA form, the CDR3 reads TGTGCCAGTAAAATAGATCGACTAGAGGGAAACACCATATATTTT. Full variable domain (outside the CDR3, taken from reference TRBV19 and TRBJ1-3): DGGITQSPKYLFRKEGQNVTLSCEQNLNHDAMYWYRQDPGQGLRLIYYSQIVNDFQKGDIAEGYSVSREKKESFPLTVTSAQKNPTAFYLCASKIDRLEGNTIYFGEGSWLTVV.

Only one count was recorded for this clone. V gene TRBV20-1 combines with J gene TRBJ2-7, with D possibly TRBD2 on 5 matching bases. The germline V gene has CDR1 DFQATT and CDR2 SNEGSKA (reference sequence). The CDR3 has 13 amino acids. With 3 bases removed from V and 2 bases from J, the gap between germline ends came to 11 bases. The CDR3 sequence: CSASSAITYEQYF. The CDR3 DNA is TGCAGTGCTAGTAGCGCCATAACCTACGAGCAGTACTTC.

As concerns this clone: Other DNA sequences within the sample encode an identical CDR3. V and J are TRBV3-1 (or the pseudogene TRBV3-2) and TRBJ1-1; no clear D gene. The CDR3 is 13 amino acids. Trimming stripped 1 base from V and 5 bases from J, with 8 bases between. Germline CDR1 is LGHDT and CDR2 is YNNKEL (reference sequence). The DNA of the CDR3 is TGTGCCAGCAGCCAAGCGGGAGGAACTGAAGCTTTCTTT. Protein product: CASSQAGGTEAFF.

This chain uses TRBV9 with TRBJ1-3; no definite D call. V dropped 3 bases and J dropped 0 bases, with 7 bases sitting between them. CDR1 is SGDLS and CDR2 is YYNGEE in the germline V gene. The CDR3 length is 14 residues. The CDR3 region is CASSGVGSGNTIYF. The CDR3 DNA reads TGTGCCAGCAGCGGAGTCGGCTCTGGAAACACCATATATTTT.

V is TRBV30 and J is TRBJ2-1, with 13 positions matching TRBD2. Germline assignment: CDR1 GTSNPN and CDR2 SVGIG (reference sequence). This CDR3 spans 18 amino acids. V shed 1 base, J shed 7 bases, and the junction held 13 bases outside the gene matches. The CDR3 spells CAWSAGTSGMGWGNEQFF. In nucleotides, the CDR3 is TGTGCCTGGAGTGCCGGGACTAGCGGGATGGGGTGGGGGAATGAGCAGTTCTTC.

This sequence joins TRBV5-4 and TRBJ2-5, with a possible D match to TRBD1 (5 bases). V was trimmed by 1 base and J by 3 bases, leaving 13 bases between them. Germline lookup yields CDR1 SGHNT and CDR2 YYREEE (reference sequence). This CDR3 contains 15 residues. The CDR3 protein is CASSLTAGIEETQYF. In DNA, the CDR3 is TGTGCCAGCAGCTTGACGGCAGGGATCGAAGAGACCCAGTACTTC.

The V gene is TRBV5-5, the J gene TRBJ2-7; weak D call: TRBD1 (5 bases). CDR1 and CDR2 from the germline V gene are SGHKS and YYEKEE (reference sequence). The CDR3 runs 16 residues. V lost 5 bases to trimming and J lost 0 bases, with 18 bases between them. The CDR3, as DNA: TGTGCCAGCAGTCCTCAGTTAGGGGTTTCCTCCTACGAGCAGTACTTC. Amino acids: CASSPQLGVSSYEQYF.

The V call is TRBV6-1, the J call TRBJ2-7; 9 bases are shared with TRBD1. V was pared by 6 bases and J by 3 bases, with 12 bases of the junction left unmatched. The germline gives CDR1 MNHNS, CDR2 SASEGT. There are 16 residues in the CDR3. This chain's CDR3 is CASSETGTGSFYEQYF. The CDR3 DNA reads as TGTGCCAGCAGCGAAACCGGGACAGGGAGCTTCTACGAGCAGTACTTC.

The chain recombines TRBV7-9 with TRBJ2-3; TRBD2 matches at 10 bases. The V segment lost 3 bases and the J segment 5 bases; nucleotides outside the gene matches: 2. This CDR3 is 14 amino acids long. The germline V gene encodes CDR1 SEHNR and CDR2 FQNEAQ (reference sequence). The CDR3 reads CASSFQREGDTQYF. CDR3 in DNA: TGTGCCAGCAGCTTCCAGCGGGAGGGAGATACGCAGTATTTT.

The V and J genes are TRBV6-4 and TRBJ1-1; D may be TRBD1 (5 bases). The germline CDR1 and CDR2 sequences are MRHNA and SNTAGT. Between the trimmed V and J ends, which lost 6 bases and 3 bases, there was a span of 17 bases. This CDR3 is built from 15 residues. This CDR3 is CASRAQGGADTEAFF. The CDR3 DNA reads as TGTGCCAGCAGGGCCCAGGGAGGGGCGGACACTGAAGCTTTCTTT.

The chain couples TRBV27 to TRBJ2-1, with 9 bases aligning to TRBD2. Germline trimming cut 8 bases from V and 6 bases from J; bases unmatched to any gene: 11. Germline values: CDR1 MNHEY, CDR2 SMNVEV (reference sequence). This CDR3 has 15 amino acids. The CDR3 DNA is TGTGCCAGCCGAGATGTAGCGGGAGCGTTCAATGAGCAGTTCTTC. Encoded protein: CASRDVAGAFNEQFF.

In this sample, this clone turned up a few times. The genes are TRBV4-1 and TRBJ1-2; maybe TRBD1 (5 bases). Per germline, CDR1 MGHRA and CDR2 YSYEKL. Trimming took 0 bases from V and 3 from J, leaving 8 bases between them. This CDR3 region has 14 residues. The CDR3 coding sequence is TGCGCCAGCAGCCAAGATCCCAGGGACTATGGCTACACCTTC. Its translation: CASSQDPRDYGYTF.

The chain is built from TRBV11-2 and TRBJ1-2; 9 nucleotides line up with TRBD1. The CDR3 totals 13 residues. With 5 bases clipped from V and 4 bases from J, the junction kept 2 bases outside the gene matches. The germline CDR1 and CDR2 sequences are SGHAT and FQNNGV. The CDR3 region is CASSRGQGYGYTF. CDR3 sequence (DNA): TGTGCCAGCAGCCGGGGACAGGGCTATGGCTACACCTTC.

The CDR3 sequence is CASGRYSYEQYF. The CDR3 DNA reads as TGTGCCAGCGGTCGGTACTCCTACGAGCAGTACTTC. The chain has TRBV2 and TRBJ2-7, with unresolved D. There are 12 residues in the CDR3. Germline V gene lookup returns CDR1 SNHLY and CDR2 FYNNEI. The ends were cut back, 8 bases at V and 0 bases at J, with 8 bases in the middle.

CDR3 sequence: CAISVWMASGSTDTQYF. The CDR3, as DNA: TGTGCCATCAGTGTATGGATGGCTAGCGGCAGCACAGATACGCAGTATTTT. The chain joins TRBV10-3 to TRBJ2-3; 7 positions agree with TRBD2. V gave up 4 bases and J gave up 0 bases; unmatched junction bases: 10. From germline, CDR1 is ENHRY and CDR2 SYGVKD. The CDR3 has 17 residues.

The chain carries TRBV24-1 and TRBJ2-7, with TRBD2 identical over 9 bases. Trimming removed 2 bases from V and 2 bases from J; junction bases left unmatched: 9. The CDR3 sequence is 17 residues long. In germline, CDR1 is KGHDR, CDR2 SFDVKD. The CDR3 DNA follows: TGTGCCACCAGTGATTCGGGGCTAGCGGGACGTCCCTACGAGCAGTACTTC. It translates to CATSDSGLAGRPYEQYF.

The genes are TRBV4-3 and TRBJ1-6; D possibly corresponds to TRBD1 (5 bases). This CDR3 is built from 15 residues. V lost 1 base and J lost 5, with 9 bases in between. CDR1 and CDR2 (germline): LGHNA, YSLEER. In DNA, the CDR3 is TGCGCCAGCAGCCAAGGACAGCTTAATAATTCACCCCTCCACTTT. Its protein product is CASSQGQLNNSPLHF.

The V and J genes are TRBV7-9 and TRBJ2-7; D may be TRBD2 (5 bases). The CDR3 spans 14 residues. Trimming took off 2 bases at V and 0 bases at J, with 8 bases between the two ends. Germline lookup yields CDR1 SEHNR and CDR2 FQNEAQ (reference sequence). CDR3 sequence reads: CASSLFRDSYEQYF. Here the CDR3 DNA reads TGTGCCAGCAGCTTATTTCGGGACTCCTACGAGCAGTACTTC.

The chain couples TRBV29-1 to TRBJ1-3; D not resolved. The germline V gene encodes CDR1 SQVTM and CDR2 ANQGSEA. Trimming took off 2 bases at V and 3 bases at J, with 8 bases between the two ends. CDR3 length equals 13 residues. The DNA for the CDR3 is TGCAGCGTTGAAATGGCATTTGGAAACACCATATATTTT. This translates into CSVEMAFGNTIYF.

This clone was observed a single time. The chain recombines TRBV25-1 with TRBJ1-6; 9 bases map to TRBD1. Unmatched junction bases numbered 12, after V lost 9 bases and J lost 9 bases. CDR3 length: 15 amino acids. Germline CDR1 MGHDK, CDR2 SYGVNS. The CDR3 loop reads CASARGDRGGSPLHF. DNA for the CDR3: TGTGCCAGTGCGAGGGGTGACAGGGGGGGTTCACCCCTCCACTTT.